Below, 6 T cell receptor beta chains from the same sample are listed, as sequenced in a study of T-cell reconstitution after alpha-beta-depleted transplantation in children. The authors prepared the TCRbeta library with unique molecular identifiers. TCRdb redid the calling of the PCR reads with MiXCR, one entry per CDR3 protein. Found here are 500,000 or so distinct CDR3 sequences, about an eighth of them singletons; the top ten hold 14%. Sequencing was performed on PBMCs, mostly from graft donor cells, taken 180 days after TCRalphabeta/CD19-depleted stem cell transplant. All receptors derive from a female patient aged 2-9 years who had a stem cell transplant for aplastic anemia, so the T cells may come from the graft donor.

This clonotype was seen only a few times. This chain joins TRBV27 and TRBJ2-7; D might be TRBD2 (6 bases). The CDR3 has 12 amino acids. Trimming took off 5 bases at V and 9 bases at J, with 14 bases between the two ends. Germline values: CDR1 MNHEY, CDR2 SMNVEV (reference sequence). The CDR3: CASSQTLGRQYF. CDR3 DNA: TGTGCCAGCAGTCAAACTCTCGGGAGGCAGTACTTC.

V gene TRBV20-1 combines with J gene TRBJ2-3, with 8 bases identical to TRBD2. V shed 8 bases, J shed 6 bases, and the junction held 16 bases outside the gene matches. The germline V gene has CDR1 DFQATT and CDR2 SNEGSKA (reference sequence). The CDR3 consists of 15 residues. The CDR3 DNA follows: TGCAGTCCCCGGATGGGCGGGAGGACTCGTGATACGCAGTATTTT. It yields the protein CSPRMGGRTRDTQYF.

This clonotype was found a few times. The gene calls are TRBV6-5 and TRBJ1-1; tentatively, D is TRBD1 (6 bases). V lost 2 bases and J 5 bases, leaving 12 bases between the germline ends. Germline CDR1 and CDR2: MNHEY and SVGAGI. This CDR3 has 14 amino acids. Here the CDR3 DNA reads TGTGCCAGCAGTTACATAGACAGGTCTACTGAAGCTTTCTTT. Its protein is CASSYIDRSTEAFF.

This clonotype was counted a few times. This sequence joins TRBV19 and TRBJ1-2; D not resolved. CDR1 LNHDA and CDR2 SQIVND come from the germline V gene (reference sequence). The CDR3 is 16 amino acids. V dropped 2 bases and J dropped 3 bases, with 16 bases sitting between them. CDR3 sequence: CASSISATRSDYGYTF. The CDR3 DNA sequence: TGTGCCAGTAGTATATCCGCGACGCGCTCCGACTATGGCTACACCTTC.

This clonotype occurred a few times. The chain joins TRBV29-1 to TRBJ1-1; 8 bases are a match to TRBD1. Germline V lookup: CDR1 SQVTM, CDR2 ANQGSEA. The CDR3 covers 15 residues. The ends lost 0 bases at V and 10 bases at J; junction bases unmatched: 13. CDR3 region: CSVEDRVIRQGTAFF. The CDR3 DNA is TGCAGCGTTGAAGATCGCGTCATTCGACAGGGGACAGCTTTCTTT.

This clonotype was seen at least ten times. This chain joins TRBV3-1 and TRBJ2-7; D ambiguous. This CDR3 region has 11 residues. V lost 6 bases to trimming and J lost 2 bases, with 5 bases between them. From germline, CDR1 is LGHDT and CDR2 YNNKEL (reference sequence). CDR3 sequence: CASSAPYEQYV. The CDR3 region has the DNA TGTGCCAGCAGTGCCCCCTACGAGCAGTACGTC.